The clone carrying this TCR beta chain was found once. Sequencing used immunoSEQ multiplex PCR; TCRdb keeps in-frame clones, though not all of them. The profile shows hundreds of thousands of clones, just under 95% of them singletons. These data come from a study of shared T cell receptors in the human thymus. Per the germline V gene, CDR1 is KGHSH and CDR2 is LQKENI. CDR3 length: 17 residues. V was trimmed by 5 bases and J by 3 bases, leaving 19 bases between them. Sequencing was carried out using thymocytes. The sequence came from a human donor. The V and J genes are TRBV18 and TRBJ2-2; a possible D gene is TRBD2 (6 bases). Written as DNA, the CDR3 is TGTGCCAGCTCAGGGGCGGGACCCCTCTGGGACACCGGGGAGCTGTTTTTT. Encoded protein: CASSGAGPLWDTGELFF.